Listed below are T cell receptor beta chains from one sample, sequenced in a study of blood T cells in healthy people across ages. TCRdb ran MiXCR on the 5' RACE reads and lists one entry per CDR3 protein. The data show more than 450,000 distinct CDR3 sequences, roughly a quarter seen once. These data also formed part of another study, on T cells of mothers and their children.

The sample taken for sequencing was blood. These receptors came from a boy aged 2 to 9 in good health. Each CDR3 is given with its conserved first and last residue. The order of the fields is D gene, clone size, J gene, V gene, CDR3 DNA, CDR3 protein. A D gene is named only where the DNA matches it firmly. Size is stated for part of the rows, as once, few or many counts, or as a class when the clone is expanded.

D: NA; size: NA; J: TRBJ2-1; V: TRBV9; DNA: TGTGCCAGCAGTGCACGGGAATCCTACAATGAGCAGTTCTTC; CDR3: CASSARESYNEQFF
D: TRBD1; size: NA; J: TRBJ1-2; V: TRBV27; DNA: TGTGCCAGCAGTCCTCGATGGGGACAGCATACTTATGGCTACACCTTC; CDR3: CASSPRWGQHTYGYTF
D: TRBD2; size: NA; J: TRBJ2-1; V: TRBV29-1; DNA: TGCAGAGCAACTAGCGGCGCCTACAATGAGCAGTTCTTC; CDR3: CRATSGAYNEQFF
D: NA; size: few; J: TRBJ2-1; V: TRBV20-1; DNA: TGCAGTGCTAGAGATCCCCAGGGAACAAGGGATGAGCAGTTCTTC; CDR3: CSARDPQGTRDEQFF
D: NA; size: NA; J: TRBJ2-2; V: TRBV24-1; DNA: TGTGCCACCAGTGATTCCCGGGACATCGCCGGGGAGCTGTTTTTT; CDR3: CATSDSRDIAGELFF
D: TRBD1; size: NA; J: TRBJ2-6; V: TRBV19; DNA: TGTGCCAGTAGACGGGACAGTAGCTCTGGGGCCAACGTCCTGACTTTC; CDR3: CASRRDSSSGANVLTF
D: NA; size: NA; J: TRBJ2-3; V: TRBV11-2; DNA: TGTGCCAGCAGCTTGGGATTCAGCACAGATACGCAGTATTTT; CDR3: CASSLGFSTDTQYF
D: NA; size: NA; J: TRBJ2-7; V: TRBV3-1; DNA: TGTGCCAGCAGCCAAGATTCTACCGAGGGCGAGCAGTACTTC; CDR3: CASSQDSTEGEQYF
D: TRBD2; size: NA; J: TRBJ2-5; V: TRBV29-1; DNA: TGCAGCGCCTTGGGACTAGCCGGAGAGACCCAGTACTTC; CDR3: CSALGLAGETQYF
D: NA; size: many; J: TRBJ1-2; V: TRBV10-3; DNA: TGTGCCATCAGTGACCCCATCGAGGAGGGATGGTATGGCTACACCTTC; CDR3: CAISDPIEEGWYGYTF
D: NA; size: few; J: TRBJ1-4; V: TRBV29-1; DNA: TGCAGCGCCGCCCCAAGCGGAGGTAGGGATGAAAAACTGTTTTTT; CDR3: CSAAPSGGRDEKLFF
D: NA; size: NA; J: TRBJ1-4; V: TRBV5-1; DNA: TGCGCCAGCAGCTCGGGGATGATGGTCGGGCCGCACGAAAAACTGTTTTTT; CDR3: CASSSGMMVGPHEKLFF
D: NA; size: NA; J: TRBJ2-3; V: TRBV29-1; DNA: TGCAGCGTTGCGACTAGCACAGATACGCAGTATTTT; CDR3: CSVATSTDTQYF
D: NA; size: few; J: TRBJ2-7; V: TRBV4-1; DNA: TGCGCCAGCAGTGTACCAGGGAGCTCCTACGAGCAGTACTTC; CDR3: CASSVPGSSYEQYF
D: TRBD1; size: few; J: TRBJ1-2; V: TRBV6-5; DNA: TGTGCCAGCAGTTCCTTCCAACCCGGACAGGGAAATGGCTACACCTTC; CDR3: CASSSFQPGQGNGYTF
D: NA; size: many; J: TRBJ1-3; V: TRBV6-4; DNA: TGTGCCAGCCCAATGGCAGGGTCTGGAAACACCATATATTTT; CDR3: CASPMAGSGNTIYF
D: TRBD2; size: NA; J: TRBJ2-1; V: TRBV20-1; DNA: TGCAGTGCTTGGCCAGCACTAGCGGGGGACAATGAGCAGTTCTTC; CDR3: CSAWPALAGDNEQFF
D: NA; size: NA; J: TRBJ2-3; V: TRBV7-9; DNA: TGTGCCAGCCCTGACGAGGCCCCCCAAAGGGATACGCAGTATTTT; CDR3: CASPDEAPQRDTQYF
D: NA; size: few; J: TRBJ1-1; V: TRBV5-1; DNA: TGCGCCAGCCAGGGACCCACTGAAGCTTTCTTT; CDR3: CASQGPTEAFF
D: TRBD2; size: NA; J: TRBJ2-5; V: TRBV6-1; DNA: TGTGCCAGCAACCAGGGACTACATCAAGAGACCCAGTACTTC; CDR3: CASNQGLHQETQYF